Sequencing of this T cell receptor (beta chain) was carried out in a study of T cell responses to AZD1222 COVID-19 vaccine. Trimming left V 0 bases short and J 0 bases short, with 15 bases between. This CDR3 is 17 amino acids long. Germline-derived CDR1 and CDR2 are LNHNV and YYDKDF (reference sequence). Some clones are missing from TCRdb's copy, which holds only in-frame ones; the method was immunoSEQ multiplex PCR. The sample holds about 110,000 clones, approximately 94% seen once. This specimen was peripheral blood, taken 28 days after the second AZD1222 dose. This chain links TRBV15 with TRBJ2-7, with a tentative D call TRBD1 (5 bases). This clonotype was obtained from an adult who received the AZD1222 COVID-19 vaccine. The CDR3 nucleotides are TGTGCCACCAGCAGAGATCAGTTGGCAGGGAACTCCTACGAGCAGTACTTC. As protein: CATSRDQLAGNSYEQYF. Full variable domain (outside the CDR3, taken from reference TRBV15 and TRBJ2-7): DAMVIQNPRYQVTQFGKPVTLSCSQTLNHNVMYWYQQKSSQAPKLLFHYYDKDFNNEADTPDNFQSRRPNTSFCFLDIRSPGLGDTAMYLCATSRDQLAGNSYEQYFGPGTRLTVT.